This TCR beta chain was recorded in a study of blood T cell repertoires in COVID-19. The overall study: T cells, B-cell-depleted T cells, or PBMCs supplied cDNA or gDNA.

Participant ages covered about 18 to 90 years across approximately 25 US areas. Profiled with immunoSEQ multiplex PCR; TCRdb holds only in-frame clones, not every one. The table includes some 400,000 clones, roughly 86% detected once. This TCR came from a woman aged 25 to 39 who had recovered from COVID-19. Material: PBMCs or T cells enriched from blood (not recorded which).

Here the CDR3 reads CASSPGTEPYEQYF. In DNA form, the CDR3 reads TGCGCCAGCAGCCCAGGGACAGAACCCTACGAGCAGTACTTC. This chain connects TRBV4-3 to TRBJ2-7, with 7 nucleotides matching TRBD1. The CDR3 totals 14 residues. The germline V gene encodes CDR1 LGHNA and CDR2 YSLEER. With V trimmed by 4 bases and J by 2 bases, 5 bases remained unmatched.